This T cell receptor (beta chain) originates from a study of T cells in Graves' hyperthyroidism and ophthalmopathy (dated by TCRdb to 2018 to 2020). In the study overall: Peripheral blood was collected at initial diagnosis, before any treatment. To identify distinguishing TCR V-J signatures, a discovery cohort of 100 or so patients was used, comprising some 45 with Graves' ophthalmopathy and around 57 with stable Graves' hyperthyroidism. An independent validation cohort of around 20 hyperthyroidism patients and about 16 patients who later progressed to ophthalmopathy tested prospective prediction of ophthalmopathy. The 75 to 100 discovery patients were divided at random into training and test sets in a 7:3 ratio. The study also compared thyroid tissue and blood T-cell repertoires from 5 to 7 Graves' hyperthyroidism patients. Once sampling was done, hyperthyroidism patients were given methimazole at a starting dose of 30 mg daily, whereas ophthalmopathy patients were given high-dose intravenous methylprednisolone. TCR Vbeta CDR3 sequencing of some 140 peripheral blood samples (over 40 ophthalmopathy, under 80 hyperthyroidism and around 17 progressor patients) is reported in the paper.

The sample holds many counts of this clonotype. Its antigen has not been determined. No base quality information exists; no much larger clone differs at one position. TCR beta CDR3 regions were amplified from RNA transcripts. The first round of RT-PCR for the TCR CDR3 was performed with the HTBI primer set and the Qiagen OneStep RT-PCR kit. The libraries were constructed in a second round of multiplex PCR and then size-selected and purified. Paired-end sequencing of the libraries was performed with 100 bp reads on an Illumina HiSeq2000. In the authors' own workflow: Raw data were processed with SOAPnuke, discarding reads with adapters, uncalled bases, mean Phred below 15, or no exact constant-primer or identifier match. COPE v1.2.5 was used to merge the high-quality paired reads, and each unique nucleotide sequence was defined as a clonotype. MiTCR v1.1 was used to align clonotypes to the IMGT TRBV, TRBD and TRBJ reference segments. The analysis was restricted to V-J combinations with a frequency above 0.0001, which together covered 99.2% of the repertoires. The TCS score was defined as F50 (clonal expansion) divided by E x V (chaos), with BLOSUM62-based TCRdist calculated between CDR3 peptides within each V-J. Welch's t-statistics and random forest reduced fewer than 550 V-J features to 10 to 15, which were used in a naive Bayes classifier (R e1071). TCRdb redid the processing of the public reads, applying fastp at Q25 and MiXCR, and retained in-frame beta chains. Each CDR3 protein gets just one entry, which takes the most common genes and DNA from the rows behind it. These V and J calls are TCRdb output, not the study's own analysis. The sample yields some 400,000 distinct CDR3 sequences; roughly 13% were counted once. The ten largest clonotypes hold roughly 20% of the sample.

Hyperthyroidism patients were aged 18 to 65 years and newly diagnosed, with disease duration of less than 2 months. The study excluded patients with uncontrolled infections, other autoimmune diseases, pregnancy or lactation. Diagnoses were based on clinical symptoms, serum thyroxine and TRAb, thyroid ultrasound and orbital computed tomography. For progressor patients, blood was drawn at the first diagnosis of hyperthyroidism, before any ophthalmopathy symptoms had appeared. Ficoll-Paque density gradient centrifugation was used to isolate PBMCs from around 10 ml of fresh peripheral blood. Patients classed as progressors first received a Graves' hyperthyroidism diagnosis and then went on to develop ophthalmopathy during follow-up. Total RNA was extracted with Trizol reagent, and quality was checked on an Agilent 2100 Bioanalyzer. What the authors observed across the whole study: Ophthalmopathy was separated from stable hyperthyroidism by a 13 V-J signature model, with 85% to 90% sensitivity and about 84% specificity obtained in cross-validation and 80%/75% obtained in testing. In validation, the model predicted progression to ophthalmopathy with over 65% sensitivity and 72% to 75% specificity, a median of about 6.7 months before onset. No statistical method was used to fix the sample size in advance, and group allocation was not hidden from the investigators. Most expanded thyroid clonotypes (frequency above 0.001) were also found in blood, which suggests that blood repertoires may mirror thyroid immune responses.

V and J are trimmed by 6 bases and 1 base, and the gene matches miss 6 bases of the junction. The germline V gene yields MDHEN for CDR1 and SYDVKM for CDR2. Taken from cysteine to phenylalanine, the CDR3 has 15 residues. The kept DNA is CDR3 alone, 45 bases in frame from the first base. This chain is built from TRBV28 and TRBJ1-5; 7 bases in the junction line up with TRBD1. This TCR came from a man aged 25 to 40 with Graves' hyperthyroidism that later progressed to Graves' ophthalmopathy. The sample comprised blood. The CDR3 protein sequence reads: CASSRDRVSNQPQHF. The nucleotide sequence is given as TGTGCCAGCAGCCGAGACAGGGTGAGCAATCAGCCCCAGCATTTT. This CDR3, with the reference TRBV28 and TRBJ1-5 proteins standing in past its ends, gives the full variable domain DVKVTQSSRYLVKRTGEKVFLECVQDMDHENMFWYRQDPGLGLRLIYFSYDVKMKEKGDIPEGYSVSREKKERFSLILESASTNQTSMYLCASSRDRVSNQPQHFGDGTRLSIL.